This T cell receptor (beta chain) was documented in a study of blood T cell repertoires in COVID-19 (dated by TCRdb to 2019 to 2021). Regarding the study in general: Samples covering the acute and convalescent phases of COVID-19 were provided by collaborators in the United States, Italy and Spain. The material from the prospective study consisted of cDNA or gDNA derived from T cells, B-cell-depleted T cells, or PBMCs. Subjects who had been exposed to COVID-19, were actively infected with it, or had recovered from it provided the deeply sampled blood TCRbeta repertoires that made up the dataset. The repertoires were released in a freely available public database intended as a resource for research on the immune response to SARS-CoV-2. The samples were drawn from two sources: the first 160 participants of the ongoing ImmuneRACE study, and fewer than 1,500 subjects contributed by 6 global collaborators. Nearly every sample came with metadata listing a de-identified subject ID, COVID-19 status, age in years and sex. Where available, HLA class I and class II types were obtained from metadata supplied by the sample provider rather than from assay-based typing. Study-level results and caveats: Clinical and demographic metadata were provided uncurated, with the amount varying by source and participant.

This clone has more than one count but fewer than ten. Its antigen has not been determined. Base qualities are missing; no much larger clone stands one base away. Taken from cysteine to phenylalanine, the CDR3 has 15 residues. The kept DNA is CDR3 alone, 45 bases in frame from the first base. From the germline V gene, CDR1 is LGHNA and CDR2 is YSLEER. From V the trimming removes 3 bases and from J it removes 3 bases, while the gene matches leave 3 bases of the junction unaccounted for. TCRbeta CDR3 regions were amplified from genomic DNA using the immunoSEQ Assay, a bias-controlled multiplex PCR. Per the authors' processing: The number of nucleated cells in each sample was estimated by amplification of reference gene primers within the assay. To quantify the absolute abundance of each unique TCRbeta CDR3 rearrangement, sequence reads were collapsed and filtered. For each sample, productive Simpson clonality was calculated by taking the square root of Simpson's diversity index across productive rearrangements. As stored in TCRdb, this immuneACCESS dataset retains in-frame rearrangements with V and J assigned. A fraction of the clones does not appear; measured against another copy, unresolved V genes explain less than half of the discrepancy, and the remainder lacks a known reason. From that table come the V and J calls and clone size; the DNA was used to work out D and trimming. This sample has under 300,000 clones in its table, and 70% to 85% of those were observed once. The top ten clones comprise over 2% of the sample.

A second Seattle source provided samples from volunteer blood donors who had recovered from COVID-19. Collaborating institutions collected whole blood in K2EDTA tubes following their own protocols. For TCRbeta analysis, collaborator samples were shipped as frozen whole blood, as isolated PBMCs, or as DNA extracted from either sample type. The chain is encoded by TRBV4-3 joined to TRBJ1-1, with TRBD1 identical over 11 junction bases. This receptor was obtained from a man aged 35 to 55 who had recovered from COVID-19. The sequencing input was peripheral blood. The CDR3 protein is CASSQGQGDDTEAFF. The DNA reads as follows: TGCGCCAGCAGCCAGGGACAGGGGGATGACACTGAAGCTTTCTTT.